A selection of T cell receptor beta chains follows, all from one sample in a study of graft-versus-host responses after intestinal transplantation. No cognate antigen is known for these TCRs. Here immunoSEQ multiplex PCR was the method, and the copy in TCRdb shows in-frame clones only, minus some. The sample shows roughly 89,000 clones, 91% of them seen only once. The sequencing here drew on unstimulated CD4+ T cells sorted from spleen or lymph node cells, taken before intestinal transplant. All receptors derive from a human donor who received an intestinal transplant. The CDR3 runs from the conserved cysteine through the conserved F or W. A D gene is named only where the DNA matches it firmly. Some rows have no size entry. The others give once, few or many, or a class for an expanded clone.

TRBD1 TRBJ1-2 - TRBV4-3 TGCGCCAGCAGCCGAGACAGGGACTATGGCTACACCTTC CASSRDRDYGYTF
- TRBJ1-1 - TRBV9 TGTGCCAGCAGCGTTGGGGGGGCGGCTGAAGCTTTCTTT CASSVGGAAEAFF
- TRBJ2-1 - TRBV7-2 TGTGCCAGCAGCTTGAGCTCCTACAATGAGCAGTTCTTC CASSLSSYNEQFF
TRBD1 TRBJ1-2 - TRBV7-2 TGTGCCAGCAGCCCATTAGACAGGGGTGGCTACACCTTC CASSPLDRGGYTF
TRBD2 TRBJ2-1 - TRBV9 TGTGCCAGCACCGGAGGACTAGCGATATACAATGAGCAGTTCTTC CASTGGLAIYNEQFF
- TRBJ1-2 - TRBV29-1 TGCAGCGTTGACCCCGACTCAGGGAACTATGGCTACACCTTC CSVDPDSGNYGYTF
TRBD1 TRBJ2-7 - TRBV19 TGTGCCAGTAGTCCGACGGACAGGTCCTACGAGCAGTACTTC CASSPTDRSYEQYF
TRBD1 TRBJ2-6 - TRBV2 TGTGCCAGCACCGGACAGGGGCCCTCTGGGGCCAACGTCCTGACTTTC CASTGQGPSGANVLTF
- TRBJ2-7 - TRBV18 TGTGCCAGCTCACCAGGGGCAGTCTCCTACGAGCAGTACTTC CASSPGAVSYEQYF
TRBD2 TRBJ2-3 - TRBV5-1 TGCGCCAGCAGCGCGGGACTAGCGGGCACAGATACGCAGTATTTT CASSAGLAGTDTQYF
TRBD1 TRBJ2-7 - TRBV4-3 TGCGCCAGCAGCCAAGACATAGGACAGGGTTCCTACGAGCAGTACTTC CASSQDIGQGSYEQYF
- TRBJ2-5 - TRBV6-6 TGTGCCAGCACCGCGGGGGCGGGCGGAATCCAAGAGACCCAGTACTTC CASTAGAGGIQETQYF
- TRBJ1-1 - TRBV6-6 TGTGCCAGCAGTTTAACAGGGCGCACTGAAGCTTTCTTT CASSLTGRTEAFF
- TRBJ1-4 - TRBV2 TGTGCCAGCAGACTCACCCTCGGCGGGGGGAGGTCTAATGAAAAACTGTTTTTT CASRLTLGGGRSNEKLFF
- TRBJ2-2 - TRBV9 TGTGCCAGCAGCTCAGCGATTACGAACACCGGGGAGCTGTTTTTT CASSSAITNTGELFF
- TRBJ2-5 - TRBV12-1 TGTGCCAGCAGCCTAGAGCGGTTTGCAATGTGGACCCAGTACTTC CASSLERFAMWTQYF
- TRBJ2-7 - TRBV27 TGTGCCAGCAGTTTTGGCGGGGCGGCCACCTACGAGCAGTACTTC CASSFGGAATYEQYF
TRBD2 TRBJ2-5 - TRBV6-1 TGTGCCAGCAGTGGTGCCCTCGGGACTAGCGTCCAAGAGACCCAGTACTTC CASSGALGTSVQETQYF
- TRBJ2-5 - TRBV12-2 TGTGCAAGTAGGGGGCATGAGACCCAGTACTTC CASRGHETQYF
- TRBJ2-3 - TRBV7-2 TGTGCCAGCAGGGCTCTCATAAGAGAAGTGCGGCCAAGCACAGATACGCAGTATTTT CASRALIREVRPSTDTQYF
TRBD2 TRBJ2-5 - TRBV6-1 TGTGCCAGCAAAGCGGGGGGAGGGGAGACCCAGTACTTC CASKAGGGETQYF
TRBD2 TRBJ2-3 - TRBV9 TGTGCCAGCAGCGTAGGGGCTAGCGGTAGCACAGATACGCAGTATTTT CASSVGASGSTDTQYF
- TRBJ2-7 few TRBV6-1 TGTGCCAGCAGCGCCCCGACACCTCCGGGGGAGCAGTACTTC CASSAPTPPGEQYF
TRBD2 TRBJ2-2 - TRBV5-1 TGCGCCAGCAGCTTGGCCGGACTAGCGGCGAACACCGGGGAGCTGTTTTTT CASSLAGLAANTGELFF
TRBD2 TRBJ2-3 - TRBV7-9 TGTGCCAGCAGCTTACTGGCGGGGGGGGCAGATACGCAGTATTTT CASSLLAGGADTQYF